A single sample gave rise to the 13 T cell receptor beta chains below, sequenced in a study of cytomegalovirus exposure and HLA in healthy donors. PCR amplification relied on 60 Vbeta primers (plus 13 Jbeta primers). TCRdb keeps only in-frame clones here, not all; method: immunoSEQ multiplex PCR. The sample lists 150,000 to 250,000 clones; around 79% were seen once. Sequencing was performed on PBMCs. Receptors originate from a girl aged 10 to 17 in good health and CMV-seropositive.

V gene TRBV11-2 combines with J gene TRBJ2-7, with D possibly matching TRBD1 (6 bases). The CDR3 is made up of 15 amino acids. V was pared by 5 bases and J by 5 bases, with 19 bases between. The germline CDR1 and CDR2 sequences are SGHAT and FQNNGV. The CDR3 region is CASSLSPTGNHEQYF. CDR3 coding DNA: TGTGCCAGCAGCCTCTCCCCTACAGGGAACCACGAGCAGTACTTC.

The rearrangement joins TRBV27 to TRBJ1-4; 7 nucleotides match TRBD1. This CDR3 has 18 amino acids. From germline, CDR1 is MNHEY and CDR2 SMNVEV (reference sequence). Trimming cost V 6 bases and J 2 bases; bases outside gene matches: 15. CDR3 loop: CASSPTLRTGATNEKLFF. The CDR3 DNA is TGTGCCAGCAGCCCGACCCTTCGTACAGGGGCCACTAATGAAAAACTGTTTTTT. Drawing the rest from reference TRBV27 and TRBJ1-4, the complete variable domain is EAQVTQNPRYLITVTGKKLTVTCSQNMNHEYMSWYRQDPGLGLRQIYYSMNVEVTDKGDVPEGYKVSRKEKRNFPLILESPSPNQTSLYFCASSPTLRTGATNEKLFFGSGTQLSVL.

V and J are TRBV6-4 and TRBJ1-6; TRBD1 matches 9 bases. The length of the CDR3 is 15 residues. V trimming: 3 bases; J trimming: 6 bases; junction bases outside the gene matches: 3. Per germline, CDR1 MRHNA and CDR2 SNTAGT. The CDR3 DNA reads TGTGCCAGCAGTGAATTGGGACAGGGTAATTCACCCCTCCACTTT. Its translation is CASSELGQGNSPLHF.

With regard to this clone: The sample holds other DNA sequences that translate to the same CDR3. The V call is TRBV7-2, the J call TRBJ1-1; D uncertain. Trimming cost V 5 bases and J 4 bases, with 11 bases left between them. The CDR3 has 13 residues. Per germline, CDR1 SGHTA and CDR2 FQGNSA. DNA of the CDR3: TGTGCCAGCAGCCTCGGAGGGAGCACTGAAGCTTTCTTT. Its translation: CASSLGGSTEAFF. The variable domain in full, completed from reference TRBV7-2 and TRBJ1-1, reads GAGVSQSPSNKVTEKGKDVELRCDPISGHTALYWYRQSLGQGLEFLIYFQGNSAPDKSGLPSDRFSAERTGGSVSTLTIQRTQQEDSAVYLCASSLGGSTEAFFGQGTRLTVV.

This clone was picked up a small number of times. This chain joins TRBV6-5 and TRBJ1-6; perhaps TRBD1 as D (6 bases). Trimming shortened V by 5 bases and J by 10 bases, and 15 bases separated the two germline ends. The germline gives CDR1 MNHEY, CDR2 SVGAGI. This CDR3 has 14 residues. The CDR3 region is CASSPLQGRSPLHF. As DNA, the CDR3 is TGTGCCAGCAGTCCGTTACAGGGAAGATCACCCCTCCACTTT.

The chain couples TRBV2 to TRBJ2-7; 9 bases map to TRBD1. In germline, CDR1 is SNHLY, CDR2 FYNNEI. The CDR3 has 13 residues. J gave up 6 bases and V 10 bases, and 10 bases lay outside the gene matches. The CDR3, as DNA: TGTGCCACCCGCGGGACAGGGTCGGGCGAGCAGTACTTC. It yields the protein CATRGTGSGEQYF.

The chain employs TRBV4-1 and TRBJ1-5; 7 bases are shared with TRBD1. The CDR3 spans 14 residues. With 3 bases clipped from V and 3 bases from J, the junction kept 2 bases outside the gene matches. Per germline, CDR1 MGHRA and CDR2 YSYEKL. CDR3 DNA sequence: TGCGCCAGCAGCCATACAGGGGTCAATCAGCCCCAGCATTTT. Amino acid sequence: CASSHTGVNQPQHF.

This clone was seen more than once but under ten times. The chain has TRBV6-5 and TRBJ2-7, with a tentative D call TRBD2 (5 bases). Germline V lookup: CDR1 MNHEY, CDR2 SVGAGI. Trimming left V 6 bases short and J 2 bases short, with 14 bases between. There are 14 residues in the CDR3. The CDR3 coding sequence is TGTGCCAGCAGCGGAAGCGTGGGAGCCTACGAGCAGTACTTC. Residues: CASSGSVGAYEQYF.

This clone was recorded once. The CDR3 sequence is CASSVTGGAGDTQYF. CDR3 in DNA: TGCGCCAGCAGCGTCACAGGGGGCGCAGGAGATACGCAGTATTTT. The V call is TRBV5-1, the J call TRBJ2-3; 9 bases fit TRBD1. The CDR3 extends over 15 amino acids. Unmatched junction bases numbered 8, after V lost 4 bases and J lost 5 bases. Germline V gene lookup returns CDR1 SGHRS and CDR2 YFSETQ.

This clone was detected only once. The chain is built from TRBV10-3 and TRBJ2-2, with TRBD1 matching 7 bases. The V segment lost 9 bases and the J segment 4 bases; nucleotides outside the gene matches: 5. Germline CDR1 ENHRY, CDR2 SYGVKD. The CDR3 has 13 residues. CDR3 bases: TGTGCCATGGCAGGGGGATCCACCGGGGAGCTGTTTTTT. Its translation: CAMAGGSTGELFF.

This clone was counted only a few times. V usage is TRBV27 and J usage is TRBJ2-2, with 7 bases matching TRBD2. Germline V gene sequence: CDR1 MNHEY, CDR2 SMNVEV (reference sequence). The CDR3 extends over 14 amino acids. The V segment lost 4 bases and the J segment 5 bases; nucleotides outside the gene matches: 4. The CDR3 reads CASSYRGGTGELFF. The CDR3 nucleotides are TGTGCCAGCAGTTATCGCGGGGGAACCGGGGAGCTGTTTTTT.

V gene TRBV6-6 combines with J gene TRBJ1-3; tentative D call: TRBD1 (5 bases). Germline CDR1 reads MNHNY; CDR2 reads SVGAGI (reference sequence). There are 13 residues in the CDR3. V shed 0 bases and J shed 9 bases, with 9 bases lying between them. In nucleotides, the CDR3 is TGTGCCAGCAGTTACTCCCAGGGTGTCACCATATATTTT. Translating gives CASSYSQGVTIYF.

V and J are TRBV14 and TRBJ1-2; perhaps TRBD1 as D (5 bases). CDR1 and CDR2 from the germline V gene are SGHDN and FVKESK. This CDR3 has 16 amino acids. Trimming stripped 4 bases from V and 2 bases from J, with 17 bases between. The CDR3 region is CASSRMASWGNYGYTF. CDR3 nucleotide sequence: TGTGCCAGCAGCCGGATGGCTTCATGGGGCAACTATGGCTACACCTTC.